One and the same sample provided the 27 T cell receptor beta chains below, sequenced in a study of T cell repertoires in cytomegalovirus infection. TCRdb itself ran the reads through MiXCR, one entry per CDR3 protein. Of roughly 150,000 distinct CDR3 sequences in the sample, 15% to 20% were seen once. The source material was CD8+ T cells from PBMCs. Every receptor here comes from a human donor in good health (CMV status not recorded). Some clones in this sample may be carry-over from other donors' samples.

This rearrangement joins TRBV12-3 or TRBV12-4 to TRBJ2-5, with 12 bases fitting TRBD2. V lost 6 bases, J lost 2 bases, and 4 bases stayed unmatched. The CDR3 has 15 residues. The DNA for the CDR3 is TGTGCCAGCAGCCTGACTAGCGGGAGACAAGAGACCCAGTACTTC. Its protein is CASSLTSGRQETQYF.

In this sample, this clonotype turned up a few times. The chain has TRBV7-2 and TRBJ2-7; D possibly corresponds to TRBD2 (5 bases). The germline V gene encodes CDR1 SGHTA and CDR2 FQGNSA. The ends were cut back, 5 bases at V and 5 bases at J, with 13 bases in the middle. CDR3 length: 13 amino acids. For the CDR3, the DNA is TGTGCCAGCAGCCCACGAGGGTACCACGAGCAGTACTTC. It translates to CASSPRGYHEQYF.

Only a few counts were recorded for this clonotype. J is TRBJ1-5 and V is TRBV20-1; no clear D gene. The CDR3 length is 14 residues. Germline V CDR1 and CDR2: DFQATT, SNEGSKA (reference sequence). The germline V and J ends were trimmed by 1 base and 5 bases, with 12 bases remaining between them. CDR3 nucleotide sequence: TGCAGTGCTAGAGCTTCCTACGACTATCAGCCCCAGCATTTT. Translated: CSARASYDYQPQHF.

This clonotype appeared a few times. The rearrangement uses TRBV7-6 and TRBJ2-6; 7 nucleotides match TRBD1. Germline V gene lookup returns CDR1 SGHVS and CDR2 FNYEAQ. Unmatched junction bases numbered 9, after V lost 3 bases and J lost 4 bases. This CDR3 has 17 amino acids. The CDR3 loop reads CASSFGTVASGANVLTF. In DNA, the CDR3 is TGTGCCAGCAGCTTTGGGACAGTTGCCTCCGGGGCCAACGTCCTGACTTTC.

Written as DNA, the CDR3 is TGTGCCAGCAGCTTCACTAACGGGGAGCTGTTTTTT. This codes for CASSFTNGELFF. V is TRBV7-9 and J is TRBJ2-2, with D hard to call. CDR3 length: 12 amino acids. Germline CDR1 is SEHNR and CDR2 is FQNEAQ (reference sequence). Trimming shortened V by 3 bases and J by 7 bases, and 6 bases separated the two germline ends. The complete variable domain, with remaining parts taken from reference TRBV7-9 and TRBJ2-2, reads DTGVSQNPRHKITKRGQNVTFRCDPISEHNRLYWYRQTLGQGPEFLTYFQNEAQLEKSRLLSDRFSAERPKGSFSTLEIQRTEQGDSAMYLCASSFTNGELFFGEGSRLTVL.

This clonotype has ten or more counts. The chain has TRBV7-2 and TRBJ2-1, with unresolved D. This CDR3 contains 12 residues. Between the trimmed V and J ends, which lost 1 base and 9 bases, there was a span of 7 bases. Germline CDR1 is SGHTA and CDR2 is FQGNSA. In DNA, the CDR3 is TGTGCCAGCAGCTTAGTATATAGTGAGCAGTTCTTC. Its protein product is CASSLVYSEQFF.

The V call is TRBV29-1, the J call TRBJ2-1; D uncertain. Trimming left V 6 bases short and J 0 bases short, with 9 bases between. Per germline, CDR1 SQVTM and CDR2 ANQGSEA. The CDR3 sequence is 13 residues long. The CDR3 coding sequence is TGCAGCGTAAGACTTAGCTCCTACAATGAGCAGTTCTTC. It yields the protein CSVRLSSYNEQFF.

This chain links TRBV29-1 with TRBJ2-7, with D perhaps being TRBD1 or TRBD2 (5 bases each). The CDR3 totals 12 residues. Trimming left V 4 bases short and J 5 bases short, with 12 bases between. From germline, CDR1 is SQVTM and CDR2 ANQGSEA. This CDR3 reads CSVGLWGNEQYF. CDR3 bases: TGCAGCGTTGGGCTTTGGGGGAACGAGCAGTACTTC.

The chain employs TRBV7-9 and TRBJ2-1; 7 bases fit TRBD2. Germline V gives CDR1 SEHNR, CDR2 FQNEAQ (reference sequence). The CDR3 loop spans 16 amino acids. The V and J ends lost 5 bases and 4 bases, in that order; junction bases with no gene match: 11. The CDR3 here is CASSQGPGLLYNEQFF. The CDR3 DNA reads TGTGCCAGCAGCCAAGGTCCGGGACTATTATACAATGAGCAGTTCTTC.

V and J are TRBV28 and TRBJ1-5; no clear D gene. Trimming pared 7 bases from V and 1 base from J, leaving 17 bases between. This CDR3 has 16 residues. Germline CDR1 is MDHEN and CDR2 is SYDVKM. For the CDR3, the DNA is TGTGCCAGCAAATCTAGTAATGAGCGCAGCAATCAGCCCCAGCATTTT. Protein sequence: CASKSSNERSNQPQHF.

This clonotype was seen more than once but under ten times. The chain joins TRBV12-5 to TRBJ2-7; the match to TRBD1 covers 7 bases. Germline assignment: CDR1 LGHNT and CDR2 FRNRAP. V shed 1 base, J shed 4 bases, and the junction held 10 bases outside the gene matches. The CDR3 spans 16 residues. CDR3: CASGLERTGGWYEQYF. The CDR3 DNA reads as TGTGCTAGTGGTTTGGAAAGGACAGGAGGTTGGTACGAGCAGTACTTC. Full variable domain (missing parts from reference TRBV12-5 and TRBJ2-7): DARVTQTPRHKVTEMGQEVTMRCQPILGHNTVFWYRQTMMQGLELLAYFRNRAPLDDSGMPKDRFSAEMPDATLATLKIQPSEPRDSAVYFCASGLERTGGWYEQYFGPGTRLTVT.

This clonotype was picked up a small number of times. The chain recombines TRBV27 with TRBJ2-1; D unclear. This CDR3 is 12 amino acids long. Germline V gene data show CDR1 as MNHEY and CDR2 as SMNVEV (reference sequence). The V end lost 4 bases, the J end lost 10 bases, and 11 bases lay between the germline ends. CDR3 amino acids: CASSSFPREQFF. In DNA form, the CDR3 reads TGTGCCAGCAGTTCCTTCCCAAGGGAGCAGTTCTTC.

The chain joins TRBV28 to TRBJ2-7, with TRBD2 as a possible D gene (5 bases). CDR3 size: 14 residues. V lost 2 bases, J lost 2 bases, and 10 bases lay in between. Germline V lookup: CDR1 MDHEN, CDR2 SYDVKM. The CDR3 region has the DNA TGTGCCAGCAGTTTACGGCGGGCTACCTACGAGCAGTACTTC. Protein sequence: CASSLRRATYEQYF.

The gene calls are TRBV20-1 and TRBJ2-4, with a possible D match to TRBD1 (7 bases). Trimming left V 5 bases short and J 7 bases short, with 15 bases between. The CDR3 totals 13 residues. Germline lookup yields CDR1 DFQATT and CDR2 SNEGSKA (reference sequence). As DNA, the CDR3 is TGCAGTGCTGCTGGACAGGCGGGGAACATTCAGTACTTC. It specifies CSAAGQAGNIQYF.

This clonotype was found a few times. This chain links TRBV5-1 with TRBJ2-1, with D perhaps TRBD1 or TRBD2 (7 bases each). Per the germline V gene, CDR1 is SGHRS and CDR2 is YFSETQ. This CDR3 has 14 amino acids. The V gene lost 4 bases and the J gene lost 6 bases, with 14 bases spanning the gap. CDR3 bases: TGCGCCAGCAGCCCGACAGGGAGGGGCAATGAGCAGTTCTTC. Protein: CASSPTGRGNEQFF.

V usage is TRBV7-9 and J usage is TRBJ2-2, with D tentatively TRBD1 (6 bases). V lost 5 bases, J lost 4 bases, and 17 bases lay in between. Germline lookup yields CDR1 SEHNR and CDR2 FQNEAQ (reference sequence). The CDR3 consists of 16 residues. The CDR3 here is CASSGPGQMSTGELFF. The CDR3 nucleotides are TGTGCCAGCAGCGGACCGGGACAAATGAGCACCGGGGAGCTGTTTTTT.

This chain uses TRBV29-1 with TRBJ2-7; 8 positions match TRBD1. The CDR3 loop spans 13 amino acids. V lost 2 bases and J lost 2; bases outside the gene matches: 2. The V gene's germline CDR1 is SQVTM and CDR2 ANQGSEA. The chain's CDR3 is CSVELDRAYEQYF. The CDR3 DNA follows: TGCAGCGTTGAACTGGACAGGGCCTACGAGCAGTACTTC.

There are a few counts of this clonotype. V gene TRBV28 combines with J gene TRBJ2-7; D not resolved. Trimming took 4 bases from V and 3 from J, leaving 7 bases between them. Germline loops: CDR1 MDHEN, CDR2 SYDVKM. The CDR3 totals 12 residues. The CDR3 is CASSSFLYEQYF. The CDR3 DNA follows: TGTGCCAGCAGTTCATTCCTCTACGAGCAGTACTTC.

The V gene is TRBV7-9, the J gene TRBJ2-7; the D gene is possibly TRBD1 (6 bases). Per the germline V gene, CDR1 is SEHNR and CDR2 is FQNEAQ (reference sequence). The V gene lost 7 bases and the J gene lost 0 bases, with 16 bases spanning the gap. This CDR3 contains 15 residues. The CDR3 here is CASNLPTGASYEQYF. The CDR3 DNA is TGTGCCAGCAACCTACCGACAGGTGCCTCCTACGAGCAGTACTTC. Full variable domain (remainder filled in from reference TRBV7-9 and TRBJ2-7): DTGVSQNPRHKITKRGQNVTFRCDPISEHNRLYWYRQTLGQGPEFLTYFQNEAQLEKSRLLSDRFSAERPKGSFSTLEIQRTEQGDSAMYLCASNLPTGASYEQYFGPGTRLTVT.

The chain recombines TRBV28 with TRBJ2-2; maybe TRBD2 (5 bases). Germline V gene lookup returns CDR1 MDHEN and CDR2 SYDVKM. The CDR3 covers 15 residues. Trimming stripped 2 bases from V and 5 bases from J, with 12 bases between. The CDR3, as DNA: TGTGCCAGCAGTTTACTAGTAACGGGAACCGGGGAGCTGTTTTTT. Translated, it gives CASSLLVTGTGELFF.

This clonotype has just a few counts. The V call is TRBV28, the J call TRBJ2-1; 11 nucleotides align to TRBD2. This CDR3 comprises 14 residues. The germline V gene encodes CDR1 MDHEN and CDR2 SYDVKM. V trimming: 5 bases; J trimming: 12 bases; junction bases outside the gene matches: 9. The DNA of the CDR3 is TGTGCCAGCAGTCCTTTAGCGGGAGGGGGAGGGCAGTTCTTC. Translation: CASSPLAGGGGQFF.

V usage is TRBV6-2 or TRBV6-3 and J usage is TRBJ2-7; D ambiguous. Trimming cost V 7 bases and J 3 bases, with 13 bases left between them. This CDR3 is 13 amino acids long. The V gene's germline CDR1 is MNHEY and CDR2 SVGEGT. The CDR3 sequence: CASTDRHYYEQYF. The CDR3 DNA is TGTGCCAGCACGGACCGACACTACTACGAGCAGTACTTC.

The gene calls are TRBV6-2 or TRBV6-3 and TRBJ2-2, with 13 bases identical to TRBD2. J gave up 6 bases and V 6 bases, and 7 bases lay outside the gene matches. CDR3 length: 16 amino acids. CDR1 and CDR2 from the germline V gene are MNHEY and SVGEGT. CDR3 protein: CASSLPGLAGAGELFF. The CDR3 region has the DNA TGTGCCAGCAGCCTCCCCGGACTAGCGGGAGCCGGGGAGCTGTTTTTT.

The rearrangement links TRBV20-1 to TRBJ2-7; D is possibly TRBD2 (6 bases). In germline, CDR1 is DFQATT, CDR2 SNEGSKA (reference sequence). Trimming shortened V by 6 bases and J by 4 bases, and 19 bases separated the two germline ends. The CDR3 runs 14 residues. The CDR3 here is CSAFGGYDSYEQYF. CDR3 in DNA: TGCAGTGCCTTCGGAGGGTACGACTCTTACGAGCAGTACTTC.

This clonotype was picked up many times. The chain joins TRBV7-2 to TRBJ1-2; no definite D call. CDR1 and CDR2 (germline): SGHTA, FQGNSA. The CDR3 has 16 amino acids. Trimming stripped 2 bases from V and 2 bases from J, with 15 bases between. The CDR3 loop is CASSLLSDLLNYGYTF. The CDR3 region has the DNA TGTGCCAGCAGCTTATTGTCAGACCTCCTAAACTATGGCTACACCTTC.

The V and J genes are TRBV4-3 and TRBJ1-1, with D perhaps matching TRBD1 (6 bases). CDR3 length: 15 amino acids. Trimming took 1 base from V and 5 from J, leaving 14 bases between them. The V gene's germline CDR1 is LGHNA and CDR2 YSLEER. DNA for the CDR3: TGCGCCAGCAGCCAAGGCGCAGGGGCGAATACTGAAGCTTTCTTT. This translates into CASSQGAGANTEAFF.

This clonotype was seen a few times. The CDR3 DNA is TGTGCCAGCTCACTTTTGGGGCCTCCCGATACGCAGTATTTT. Protein product: CASSLLGPPDTQYF. The V call is TRBV18, the J call TRBJ2-3; a weak D match, TRBD1 (5 bases). The V gene lost 4 bases and the J gene lost 6 bases, with 14 bases spanning the gap. Germline CDR1 KGHSH, CDR2 LQKENI. This CDR3 comprises 14 residues.